One sample yielded the 32 T cell receptor beta chains listed below, sequenced in a study of T cell responses to AZD1222 COVID-19 vaccine. Method: immunoSEQ multiplex PCR; TCRdb's copy keeps in-frame clones and lacks some. The table shows tens of thousands of clones, with roughly 89% occurring only once. This sample comprised peripheral blood, obtained on day 0 of AZD1222 vaccination. These TCRs come from an adult in good health.

In this sample, this clone turned up once. DNA for the CDR3: TGTGCCAGCAGCTATACTAGCGGGGGTTCCAATGAGCAGTTCTTC. Amino acid sequence: CASSYTSGGSNEQFF. J is TRBJ2-1 and V is TRBV7-3, with TRBD2 matching over 11 bases. Germline assignment: CDR1 SGHTA and CDR2 FQGTGA. CDR3 size: 15 residues. With 4 bases clipped from V and 6 bases from J, the junction kept 5 bases outside the gene matches.

The chain recombines TRBV6-5 with TRBJ2-1; 8 bases match TRBD1. V lost 8 bases, J lost 8 bases, and 14 bases stayed unmatched. Germline CDR1 and CDR2: MNHEY and SVGAGI. The CDR3 totals 15 residues. The CDR3: CASVGGRGHFDEQFF. CDR3 nucleotide sequence: TGTGCCAGCGTCGGTGGCAGGGGGCATTTCGATGAGCAGTTCTTC.

This clone was counted only a few times. The V call is TRBV5-6, the J call TRBJ1-2; 8 nucleotides align to TRBD1. Germline assignment: CDR1 SGHDT and CDR2 YYEEEE. V trimming: 2 bases; J trimming: 4 bases; junction bases outside the gene matches: 19. The CDR3 has 19 residues. The CDR3 sequence: CASSLRRVGQGVIIYGYTF. The CDR3 DNA reads as TGTGCCAGCAGCTTACGTCGCGTTGGACAGGGAGTAATTATCTATGGCTACACCTTC.

The rearrangement links TRBV5-1 to TRBJ2-7, with TRBD2 matching over 7 bases. Germline CDR1 SGHRS, CDR2 YFSETQ. V gave up 0 bases and J gave up 7 bases; unmatched junction bases: 10. CDR3 length: 15 residues. The CDR3 loop is CASSLAAGETTEQYF. In nucleotides, the CDR3 is TGCGCCAGCAGCTTGGCTGCGGGGGAAACTACGGAGCAGTACTTC.

V usage is TRBV5-1 and J usage is TRBJ1-1; 7 bases agree with TRBD1. From germline, CDR1 is SGHRS and CDR2 YFSETQ. The J segment lost 4 bases and the V segment lost 0 bases, leaving 9 bases of the junction unmatched. The CDR3 length is 16 residues. Written as DNA, the CDR3 is TGCGCCAGCAGCTTGGAAACAGGGGAATGGGGCACTGAAGCTTTCTTT. Its translation: CASSLETGEWGTEAFF.

Here the CDR3 reads CASSPSGAKGNTIYF. In DNA, the CDR3 is TGTGCCAGCAGCCCCTCGGGGGCTAAAGGAAACACCATATATTTT. The rearrangement joins TRBV7-6 to TRBJ1-3; D perhaps matches TRBD1 (6 bases). The CDR3 has 15 residues. Germline-derived CDR1 and CDR2 are SGHVS and FNYEAQ. The V end was cut by 5 bases, the J end by 4 bases, with 15 bases between.

J is TRBJ1-2 and V is TRBV19, with TRBD1 identical over 7 bases. The CDR3 totals 16 residues. Looked up from germline, CDR1 is LNHDA and CDR2 is SQIVND (reference sequence). Trimming removed 4 bases from V and 2 bases from J; junction bases left unmatched: 10. CDR3 sequence reads: CASSRLRGRGNYGYTF. CDR3 bases: TGTGCCAGTAGTAGACTTAGGGGGCGTGGGAACTATGGCTACACCTTC.

J is TRBJ1-2 and V is TRBV3-1 (or the pseudogene TRBV3-2); tentative D call: TRBD1 (6 bases). From germline, CDR1 is LGHDT and CDR2 YNNKEL (reference sequence). The CDR3 runs 17 residues. Trimming cost V 1 base and J 2 bases, with 17 bases left between them. This CDR3 is CASSQALGAGANYGYTF. Here the CDR3 DNA reads TGTGCCAGCAGCCAAGCTCTTGGGGCAGGGGCCAACTATGGCTACACCTTC.

The chain employs TRBV30 and TRBJ1-6; D call uncertain. The length of the CDR3 is 14 residues. Germline V CDR1 and CDR2: GTSNPN, SVGIG (reference sequence). Trimming left V 4 bases short and J 0 bases short, with 7 bases between. The CDR3 loop reads CAWTLGSYNSPLHF. The CDR3 nucleotides are TGTGCCTGGACCCTCGGCTCCTATAATTCACCCCTCCACTTT.

V gene TRBV5-6 combines with J gene TRBJ1-5, with D hard to call. The CDR3 has 14 residues. From germline, CDR1 is SGHDT and CDR2 YYEEEE. V was clipped by 4 bases and J by 7 bases, with 15 bases between them. CDR3 in DNA: TGTGCCAGCAGCACCAATGGGCCCGGACAGCCCCAGCATTTT. This codes for CASSTNGPGQPQHF.

The chain joins TRBV27 to TRBJ1-1, with D maybe TRBD1 (6 bases). V lost 5 bases and J 4 bases, leaving 14 bases between the germline ends. The CDR3 is 14 amino acids. Germline loops: CDR1 MNHEY, CDR2 SMNVEV (reference sequence). CDR3 DNA: TGTGCCAGCAGTGCCGCCGGGACAATCACTGAAGCTTTCTTT. This translates into CASSAAGTITEAFF.

This sequence joins TRBV6-5 and TRBJ1-1, with a tentative D call TRBD1 (6 bases). CDR1 is MNHEY and CDR2 is SVGAGI in the germline V gene. Trimming removed 7 bases at V and 4 bases at J, with 19 bases between. This CDR3 has 15 amino acids. As DNA, the CDR3 is TGTGCCAGCAATCCCGTGGGGGGCTTGGGCACTGAAGCTTTCTTT. It translates to CASNPVGGLGTEAFF.

The CDR3 here is CASRPGTQGERTEAFF. The CDR3 DNA sequence: TGTGCCAGCAGGCCCGGGACCCAAGGGGAGAGAACTGAAGCTTTCTTT. The rearrangement links TRBV5-4 to TRBJ1-1; tentatively, D is TRBD1 (5 bases). Germline CDR1 is SGHNT and CDR2 is YYREEE (reference sequence). Trimming shortened V by 5 bases and J by 5 bases, and 22 bases separated the two germline ends. CDR3 length equals 16 residues.

This chain joins TRBV7-2 and TRBJ2-7; D remains unclear. This CDR3 has 12 amino acids. Germline V gene data show CDR1 as SGHTA and CDR2 as FQGNSA. The V end was cut by 5 bases, the J end by 0 bases, with 5 bases between. In nucleotides, the CDR3 is TGTGCCAGCAGCCAAGACTCCTACGAGCAGTACTTC. This gives the protein CASSQDSYEQYF.

The J gene is TRBJ1-6, the V gene TRBV2, with D perhaps TRBD1 (5 bases). CDR3 length: 15 amino acids. The V gene lost 4 bases and the J gene lost 0 bases, with 7 bases spanning the gap. Germline V lookup: CDR1 SNHLY, CDR2 FYNNEI. The CDR3 nucleotides read TGTGCCAGCAGTGGGGGGAGCTCCTATAATTCACCCCTCCACTTT. It codes for CASSGGSSYNSPLHF.

V usage is TRBV9 and J usage is TRBJ2-5; 9 positions match TRBD2. V gave up 5 bases and J gave up 4 bases; unmatched junction bases: 18. Germline-derived CDR1 and CDR2 are SGDLS and YYNGEE. The CDR3 sequence is 18 residues long. Here the CDR3 reads CASSDSRGAGGIGETQYF. The CDR3, as DNA: TGTGCCAGCAGTGATTCTCGGGGAGCGGGGGGAATAGGAGAGACCCAGTACTTC.

This chain links TRBV5-1 with TRBJ1-1, with 8 bases lining up with TRBD1. Germline V gene sequence: CDR1 SGHRS, CDR2 YFSETQ. This CDR3 spans 16 amino acids. V lost 2 bases to trimming and J lost 3 bases; unmatched junction nucleotides: 9. The DNA for the CDR3 is TGCGCCAGCAGCTTTGGACAGGGCCGGGGTCACACTGAAGCTTTCTTT. Residues: CASSFGQGRGHTEAFF.

The chain uses TRBV28 and TRBJ1-1, with D tentatively TRBD1 (5 bases). This CDR3 has 15 residues. Germline V gene lookup returns CDR1 MDHEN and CDR2 SYDVKM. Trimming cost V 10 bases and J 5 bases, with 23 bases left between them. CDR3 nucleotides: TGTGCCACCTCCCCCCAAGTCGGGGGAGGTACTGAAGCTTTCTTT. It codes for CATSPQVGGGTEAFF.

The chain couples TRBV19 to TRBJ1-2; D possibly corresponds to TRBD1 (5 bases). Germline-derived CDR1 and CDR2 are LNHDA and SQIVND (reference sequence). V lost 4 bases and J lost 7, with 19 bases in between. The CDR3 loop spans 15 amino acids. The CDR3 loop reads CASSRPGSLWRGYTF. The CDR3 DNA sequence: TGTGCCAGTAGTAGACCAGGGTCTCTCTGGCGTGGCTACACCTTC.

The chain recombines TRBV6-1 with TRBJ1-6, with TRBD1 identical over 7 bases. J was trimmed by 9 bases and V by 2 bases; bases with no gene match: 13. The CDR3 is made up of 17 amino acids. Germline V gene data show CDR1 as MNHNS and CDR2 as SASEGT. CDR3 sequence: CASSEKLQGGLVSPLHF. The CDR3 DNA follows: TGTGCCAGCAGTGAAAAGCTCCAGGGGGGCCTGGTTTCACCCCTCCACTTT.

The CDR3: CASSIQSIARSNQPQHF. The CDR3 DNA is TGTGCCAGTAGTATCCAATCAATAGCAAGGAGCAATCAGCCCCAGCATTTT. This chain uses TRBV19 with TRBJ1-5; D ambiguous. The germline V gene has CDR1 LNHDA and CDR2 SQIVND (reference sequence). With 3 bases removed from V and 1 base from J, the gap between germline ends came to 16 bases. The length of the CDR3 is 17 residues.

This clone was picked up a small number of times. V gene TRBV5-4 combines with J gene TRBJ2-5, with 13 bases aligning to TRBD2. Germline V lookup: CDR1 SGHNT, CDR2 YYREEE (reference sequence). J was trimmed by 5 bases and V by 4 bases; bases with no gene match: 5. This CDR3 is built from 15 residues. The CDR3 is CASSASGLAGETQYF. CDR3 coding DNA: TGTGCCAGCAGCGCCTCGGGACTAGCGGGGGAGACCCAGTACTTC. Looking up the rest from reference TRBV5-4 and TRBJ2-5 gives the full variable domain: ETGVTQSPTHLIKTRGQQVTLRCSSQSGHNTVSWYQQALGQGPQFIFQYYREEENGRGNFPPRFSGLQFPNYSSELNVNALELDDSALYLCASSASGLAGETQYFGPGTRLLVL.

The sample holds one count of this clone. The chain has TRBV6-5 and TRBJ1-3, with TRBD1 matching over 10 bases. Germline assignment: CDR1 MNHEY and CDR2 SVGAGI. This CDR3 contains 14 residues. The J segment lost 6 bases and the V segment lost 6 bases, leaving 5 bases of the junction unmatched. CDR3 residues: CASRPGTGVNTIYF. The CDR3 bases are TGTGCCAGCAGACCCGGGACAGGGGTAAACACCATATATTTT.

The rearrangement uses TRBV5-1 and TRBJ1-2; TRBD1 aligns across 8 bases. This CDR3 region has 15 residues. From germline, CDR1 is SGHRS and CDR2 YFSETQ. Germline trimming cut 2 bases from V and 8 bases from J; bases unmatched to any gene: 11. CDR3 loop: CASSLLTGASGGYTF. For the CDR3, the DNA is TGCGCCAGCAGCTTATTGACAGGGGCCTCGGGGGGCTACACCTTC.

This rearrangement joins TRBV19 to TRBJ1-1; TRBD1 might be the D (5 bases). V shed 2 bases and J shed 6 bases, with 10 bases lying between them. This CDR3 comprises 13 residues. CDR1 and CDR2 (germline): LNHDA, SQIVND (reference sequence). CDR3 in DNA: TGTGCCAGTAGTATAACCCGAGGGGCTGAAGCTTTCTTT. It encodes CASSITRGAEAFF.

The rearrangement uses TRBV5-6 and TRBJ1-5, with D maybe TRBD1 (6 bases). V gave up 1 base and J gave up 0 bases, with 8 bases separating them. Germline CDR1 and CDR2: SGHDT and YYEEEE. The CDR3 sequence is 15 residues long. CDR3 DNA: TGTGCCAGCAGCTTGCGGGGGGCTAGCAATCAGCCCCAGCATTTT. Its protein is CASSLRGASNQPQHF.

The V and J genes are TRBV9 and TRBJ2-1; D might be TRBD2 (6 bases). This CDR3 is 15 amino acids long. Trimming cost V 4 bases and J 5 bases, with 16 bases left between them. Germline loops: CDR1 SGDLS, CDR2 YYNGEE. The CDR3 protein is CASSSLAIYDNEQFF. CDR3 coding DNA: TGTGCCAGCAGCTCCCTAGCGATATACGACAATGAGCAGTTCTTC. Based on the CDR3 plus reference TRBV9 and TRBJ2-1, the full variable domain is DSGVTQTPKHLITATGQRVTLRCSPRSGDLSVYWYQQSLDQGLQFLIQYYNGEERAKGNILERFSAQQFPDLHSELNLSSLELGDSALYFCASSSLAIYDNEQFFGPGTRLTVL.

This clone was recorded once. This chain links TRBV5-4 with TRBJ1-1; 9 nucleotides match TRBD1. The CDR3 length is 14 residues. Looked up from germline, CDR1 is SGHNT and CDR2 is YYREEE (reference sequence). The trim removed 3 bases at V and 5 bases at J, leaving 5 bases unmatched. The CDR3, as DNA: TGTGCCAGCAGCTCACGGGACAGGGTGACTGAAGCTTTCTTT. It codes for CASSSRDRVTEAFF.

This sequence joins TRBV12-3 or TRBV12-4 and TRBJ1-2; D call uncertain. V lost 3 bases to trimming and J lost 8 bases, with 4 bases between them. This CDR3 spans 10 amino acids. The CDR3, as DNA: TGTGCCAGCAGTTTGGGGGGCTACACCTTC. The encoded protein is CASSLGGYTF.

The gene calls are TRBV29-1 and TRBJ1-2; no reliable D call. CDR3 length equals 16 residues. The V gene's germline CDR1 is SQVTM and CDR2 ANQGSEA. The germline V and J ends were trimmed by 3 bases and 1 base, with 18 bases remaining between them. CDR3 region: CSVDRPPNTFNYGYTF. The CDR3 bases are TGCAGCGTTGACCGGCCACCGAACACCTTTAACTATGGCTACACCTTC.

The sample holds a few counts of this clone. The chain links TRBV5-5 to TRBJ1-2, with TRBD1 matching 7 bases. The CDR3 loop spans 18 amino acids. With V trimmed by 4 bases and J by 4 bases, 19 bases remained unmatched. Germline lookup yields CDR1 SGHKS and CDR2 YYEKEE (reference sequence). CDR3 amino acids: CASSRADTGAGRGYGYTF. The CDR3 nucleotides are TGTGCCAGCAGCAGGGCGGATACAGGGGCGGGACGGGGCTATGGCTACACCTTC.

The chain combines TRBV12-3 or TRBV12-4 with TRBJ1-5, with 9 nucleotides matching TRBD1. Trimming removed 11 bases from V and 6 bases from J; junction bases left unmatched: 5. The CDR3 runs to 12 residues. The CDR3 loop is CAVGTGTQPQHF. The CDR3 region has the DNA TGTGCCGTAGGGACAGGGACTCAGCCCCAGCATTTT.